The entry below describes one T cell receptor (beta chain). The target antigen is unknown. The data derive from a study of PD-1 blockade in classical Hodgkin lymphoma. Study-wide points: Reports described newly diagnosed patients as having lower baseline TCR diversity than healthy donors. No one has yet defined what causes the repertoire differences, which may be disease activity or prior therapy.

The repertoire was sequenced with immunoSEQ multiplex PCR; TCRdb's copy has only in-frame clones and lacks some. The table shows roughly 21,000 clones, with about 87% occurring only once. From germline, CDR1 is MGHDK and CDR2 SYGVNS. The CDR3 has 15 residues. V was shortened by 4 bases and J by 3 bases, with 15 bases between the two germline ends. Time point reported: newly diagnosed, previously untreated cHL patient sample. Thawed PBMCs were subjected to magnetic negative selection, which yielded isolated CD8+ T cells. Untreated, newly diagnosed classical Hodgkin lymphoma PBMCs served for comparison.

V gene TRBV25-1 combines with J gene TRBJ1-1; perhaps TRBD1 as D (6 bases). The sample comprised CD8+ T cells from blood. This TCR was sampled from a human donor with classical Hodgkin lymphoma. The CDR3 region has the DNA TGTGCCAGCAGTGGCACAGGGAATAGGTACACTGAAGCTTTCTTT. It translates to CASSGTGNRYTEAFF. Looking up the rest from reference TRBV25-1 and TRBJ1-1 gives the full variable domain: EADIYQTPRYLVIGTGKKITLECSQTMGHDKMYWYQQDPGMELHLIHYSYGVNSTEKGDLSSESTVSRIRTEHFPLTLESARPSHTSQYLCASSGTGNRYTEAFFGQGTRLTVV.